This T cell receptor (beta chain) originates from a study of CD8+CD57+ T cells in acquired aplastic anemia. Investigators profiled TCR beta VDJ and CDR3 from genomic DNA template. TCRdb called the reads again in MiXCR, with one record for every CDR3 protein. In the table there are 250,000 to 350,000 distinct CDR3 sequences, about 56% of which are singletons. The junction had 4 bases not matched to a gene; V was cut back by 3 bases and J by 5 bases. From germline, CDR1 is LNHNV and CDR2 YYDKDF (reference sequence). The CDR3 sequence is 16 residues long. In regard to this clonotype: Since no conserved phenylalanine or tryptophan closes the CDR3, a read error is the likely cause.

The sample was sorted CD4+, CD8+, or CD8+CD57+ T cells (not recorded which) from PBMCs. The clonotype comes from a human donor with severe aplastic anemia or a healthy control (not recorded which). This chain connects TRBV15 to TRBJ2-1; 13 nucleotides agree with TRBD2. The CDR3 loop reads CATSSGTSGKHNEQFL. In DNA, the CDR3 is TGTGCCACCAGCAGCGGGACTAGCGGGAAACACAATGAGCAGTTCTTA.